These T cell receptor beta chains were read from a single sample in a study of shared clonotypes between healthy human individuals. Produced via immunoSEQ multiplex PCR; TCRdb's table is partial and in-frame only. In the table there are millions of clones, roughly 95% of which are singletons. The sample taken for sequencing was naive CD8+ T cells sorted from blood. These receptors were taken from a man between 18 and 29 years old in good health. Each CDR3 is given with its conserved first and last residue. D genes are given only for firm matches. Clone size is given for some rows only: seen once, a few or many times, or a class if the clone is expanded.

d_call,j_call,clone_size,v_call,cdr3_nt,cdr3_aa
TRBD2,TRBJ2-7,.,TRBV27,TGTGCCAGCAGGACGACTAGCGGGGGGGCCTACGAGCAGTACTTC,CASRTTSGGAYEQYF
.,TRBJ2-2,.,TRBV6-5,TGTGCCAGCAGTTACCAGACTACCGGGGAGCTGTTTTTT,CASSYQTTGELFF
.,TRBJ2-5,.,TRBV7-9,TGTGCCAGCAGCTATGGGGGAGGACCCCGGGACCAAGAGACCCAGTACTTC,CASSYGGGPRDQETQYF
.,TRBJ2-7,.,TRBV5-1,TGCGCCAGCACCGGTGACTTCTACGAGCAGTACTTC,CASTGDFYEQYF
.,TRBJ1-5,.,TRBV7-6,TGTGCCAGCAGCTTAGAGGCAGGCGGCAATCAGCCCCAGCATTTT,CASSLEAGGNQPQHF
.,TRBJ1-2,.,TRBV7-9,TGTGCCAGCAGCTTAGAACAGGGAAGGGGCGGCTACACCTTC,CASSLEQGRGGYTF
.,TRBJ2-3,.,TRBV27,TGTGCCAGCAGTTTACTAGGTTCCACAGATACGCAGTATTTT,CASSLLGSTDTQYF
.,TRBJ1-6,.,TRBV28,TGTGCCAGCAGTTTATTAGCGGGGGGCTATAATTCACCCCTCCACTTT,CASSLLAGGYNSPLHF
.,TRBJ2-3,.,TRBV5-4,TGTGCCAGCAGCTCCCGGTTTCTTGGGGACCAGACAGATACGCAGTATTTT,CASSSRFLGDQTDTQYF
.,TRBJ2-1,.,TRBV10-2,TGCGCCAGCAGTGACGGGCCAACTGTGACCTACAATGAGCAGTTCTTC,CASSDGPTVTYNEQFF
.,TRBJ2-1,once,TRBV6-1,TGTGCCAGCGAGGACCCCCCATCCTACAATGAGCAGTTCTTC,CASEDPPSYNEQFF
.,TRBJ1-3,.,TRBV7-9,TGTGCCAGCAGCTATCATACAGGAATCTCTGGAAACACCATATATTTT,CASSYHTGISGNTIYF
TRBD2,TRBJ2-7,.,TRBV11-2,TGTGCCAGCAGCTTCTGGGGTAGCGGGTACGAGCAGTACTTC,CASSFWGSGYEQYF
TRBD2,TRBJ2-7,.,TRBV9,TGTGCCAGCAGCGTCGGCGGGGGGACCCACGAGCAGTACTTC,CASSVGGGTHEQYF
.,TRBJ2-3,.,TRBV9,TGTGCCAGCAGCGTAGCGGTATTGAGAAGCACAGATACGCAGTATTTT,CASSVAVLRSTDTQYF
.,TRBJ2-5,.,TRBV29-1,TGCAGCGTTGAAAAAGCCCAGGGAGATATTCAAGAGACCCAGTACTTC,CSVEKAQGDIQETQYF
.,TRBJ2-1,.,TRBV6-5,TGTGCCAGCAATGGGGGGGCCCACAATGAGCAGTTCTTC,CASNGGAHNEQFF
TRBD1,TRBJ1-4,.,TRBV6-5,TGTGCCACTCTACGGGACAGGGAAGGAGGAAAACTGTTTTTT,CATLRDREGGKLFF
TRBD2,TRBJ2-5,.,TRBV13,TGTGCCAGCAGCTTAGGCCTCTTGCGGGGGGGATTTGAGACCCAGTACTTC,CASSLGLLRGGFETQYF
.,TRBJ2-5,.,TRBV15,TGTGCCACCAGCAGAGATCGGGCGGGAACCAGAGAGACCCAGTACTTC,CATSRDRAGTRETQYF
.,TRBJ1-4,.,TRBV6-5,TGTGCCAGCAGAGTAGGGGTTGCAAATGAAAAACTGTTTTTT,CASRVGVANEKLFF
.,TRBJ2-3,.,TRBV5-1,TGCGCCAGCAAGGTTGACTTGGATACGCAGTATTTT,CASKVDLDTQYF
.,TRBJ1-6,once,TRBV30,TGTGCCTGGAGATCCACCGGGGCCGACTACTACGGTTCACCCCTCCACTTT,CAWRSTGADYYGSPLHF
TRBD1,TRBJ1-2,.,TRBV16,TGTGCCAGCAGCCAATCGGCAGGGGGTTTTTTAAATTATGGCTACACCTTC,CASSQSAGGFLNYGYTF
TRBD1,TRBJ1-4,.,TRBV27,TGTGCCAGCAGTTTAGGACCGGGACAGGGAGGAGAAAAACTGTTTTTT,CASSLGPGQGGEKLFF
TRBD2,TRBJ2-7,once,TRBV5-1,TGCGCCAGCAGCGCCGGGACTAGCCCCTCTACCTACGAGCAGTACTTC,CASSAGTSPSTYEQYF
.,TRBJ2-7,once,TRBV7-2,TGTGCCAGCAGCCCCGAAACTTTCCACTACGAGCAGTACTTC,CASSPETFHYEQYF
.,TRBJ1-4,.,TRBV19,TGTGCCAGTAGCCCCGGACCCTCACCGGAACTGTTTTTT,CASSPGPSPELFF
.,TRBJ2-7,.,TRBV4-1,TGCGCCAGCAGCCCGAGCGGTGCAGGGAGCTCCTACGAGCAGTACTTC,CASSPSGAGSSYEQYF
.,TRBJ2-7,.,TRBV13,TGTGCCAGCAGCTTCGGGACTCTGTACTACGAGCAGTACTTC,CASSFGTLYYEQYF